These 2 T cell receptor beta chains were all obtained from the same sample, sequenced in a study of blood T cells in healthy people across ages (dated by TCRdb to 2014 to 2015). Library creation used 5' RACE. The listed sequencing device is Illumina HiSeq 2500. A second about 7 to 11 cycle PCR used a sample-barcoded 5' primer and a J-beta primer mix. The public reads were reprocessed in TCRdb via fastp at Q25 and MiXCR, keeping in-frame beta chains. Entries that share a CDR3 protein sequence are merged under the most common genes and DNA. This sample is represented by about 570,000 distinct CDR3 sequences; 25% to 30% of them were singletons. The top ten hold under 20% of the sample. The specimen was blood. The origin of the receptors is a woman aged 70-85 years in good health.

The J gene is TRBJ2-7, the V gene TRBV10-3, with 9 nucleotides matching TRBD2. CDR1 is ENHRY and CDR2 is SYGVKD in the germline V gene. Germline trimming cut 0 bases from V and 3 bases from J; bases unmatched to any gene: 3. This CDR3 comprises 15 residues. CDR3 DNA sequence: TGTGCCATCAGTGAGTCTGGTAGCGGGGGCTACGAGCAGTACTTC. Protein product: CAISESGSGGYEQYF.

This clonotype has a count of ten or more. V usage is TRBV20-1 and J usage is TRBJ2-5; 7 nucleotides agree with TRBD2. The germline gives CDR1 DFQATT, CDR2 SNEGSKA (reference sequence). This CDR3 spans 12 amino acids. With 5 bases clipped from V and 8 bases from J, the junction kept 8 bases outside the gene matches. The CDR3 DNA reads as TGCAGTGCTCCTCACCCGGGGGGAACCCAGTACTTC. Translating it yields CSAPHPGGTQYF.